The rows below give T cell receptor beta chains drawn from one sample of a study of CD4 T cells in relation to SARS-CoV-2 and coronaviruses. Some clones are missing from TCRdb's copy, which holds only in-frame ones; the method was immunoSEQ multiplex PCR. The sample consists of some 20,000 clones, about 80% of them appearing once. These TCRs are of unknown antigen specificity. Sequencing was done on a sample of CD4+ T cells from PBMCs, cultured in vitro. These receptors came from a human donor in good health. CDR3s include the opening cysteine and the closing phenylalanine or tryptophan. D genes are given only for firm matches. Where a row states a size, it is once, few, many or the class of an expanded clone; other rows omit it.

D gene	J gene	CDR3 length	clone size	V gene	CDR3 protein	CDR3 DNA
.	TRBJ2-2	14	.	TRBV15	CATSSPANTGELFF	TGTGCCACCAGTTCTCCCGCGAACACCGGGGAGCTGTTTTTT
.	TRBJ1-4	16	few	TRBV3-1/TRBV3-2	CASSQKPTGSNEKLFF	TGTGCCAGCAGCCAAAAACCGACGGGTTCTAATGAAAAACTGTTTTTT
TRBD1	TRBJ1-2	15	few	TRBV28	CASSLSGQGFGGYTF	TGTGCCAGCAGTTTATCGGGACAGGGATTCGGGGGCTACACCTTC
TRBD1	TRBJ2-7	16	.	TRBV15	CATSRDIRTGDYEQYF	TGTGCCACCAGCAGAGATATTAGGACAGGGGACTACGAGCAGTACTTC
TRBD2	TRBJ2-1	16	once	TRBV11-2	CASSLDGAGGRREQFF	TGTGCCAGCAGCTTAGATGGGGCGGGAGGGCGACGGGAGCAGTTCTTC
.	TRBJ1-5	13	.	TRBV12-5	CASGFELNQPQHF	TGTGCTAGTGGTTTCGAGCTTAATCAGCCCCAGCATTTT
TRBD1	TRBJ2-5	15	.	TRBV11-3	CASSVGQGAYETQYF	TGTGCCAGCAGCGTGGGACAGGGGGCCTATGAGACCCAGTACTTC
.	TRBJ1-4	12	once	TRBV2	CASSDRVEKLFF	TGTGCCAGCAGTGACAGGGTTGAAAAACTGTTTTTT
.	TRBJ1-2	13	.	TRBV6-5	CASRTGTNYGYTF	TGTGCCAGCAGAACAGGGACTAACTATGGCTACACCTTC
.	TRBJ2-2	16	once	TRBV9	CASSPQIDPSTGELFF	TGTGCCAGCAGCCCCCAGATAGATCCCTCCACCGGGGAGCTGTTTTTT
.	TRBJ2-1	14	few	TRBV7-9	CASSPGGGTDEQFF	TGTGCCAGCAGCCCCGGGGGCGGGACGGATGAGCAGTTCTTC
.	TRBJ1-4	13	.	TRBV2	CASSEAPGEKLFF	TGTGCCAGCAGTGAAGCGCCGGGTGAAAAACTGTTTTTT
.	TRBJ2-7	15	.	TRBV5-1	CASSLGLGDLYEQYF	TGCGCCAGCAGCTTGGGATTAGGGGATCTATACGAGCAGTACTTC
.	TRBJ1-5	14	.	TRBV4-1	CASSQGRGVQPQHF	TGCGCCAGCAGCCAAGGTAGGGGCGTCCAGCCCCAGCATTTT
.	TRBJ2-1	13	.	TRBV12-3/TRBV12-4	CASRRGLYNEQFF	TGTGCCAGCAGGAGGGGCCTGTACAATGAGCAGTTCTTC
.	TRBJ2-5	13	.	TRBV19	CASRPGYQETQYF	TGTGCCTCTAGGCCCGGGTACCAAGAGACCCAGTACTTC
TRBD2	TRBJ2-7	15	.	TRBV11-2	CASRGISGRAHEQYF	TGTGCCAGCAGAGGGATTAGCGGGAGGGCCCACGAGCAGTACTTC
.	TRBJ2-1	12	.	TRBV3-1/TRBV3-2	CASSQAWNEQFF	TGTGCCAGCAGCCAAGCTTGGAATGAGCAGTTCTTC
TRBD1	TRBJ1-2	15	.	TRBV6-5	CASAYRGQGNYGYTF	TGTGCCAGCGCCTATCGAGGACAGGGGAACTATGGCTACACCTTC
.	TRBJ2-7	14	.	TRBV11-3	CASSPQQGRDEQYF	TGTGCCAGCAGCCCACAACAGGGAAGGGACGAGCAGTACTTC
TRBD1	TRBJ1-1	14	large	TRBV29-1	CSVELTGGGSEAFF	TGCAGCGTTGAACTAACAGGGGGCGGCTCTGAAGCTTTCTTT
.	TRBJ2-2	21	.	TRBV12-5	CASGLVSRLGFRPTNTGELFF	TGTGCTAGTGGTTTGGTATCTCGATTAGGGTTTAGGCCAACGAACACCGGGGAGCTGTTTTTT
.	TRBJ1-4	16	.	TRBV19	CASSPRGAATNEKLFF	TGTGCCAGTAGTCCCCGTGGAGCAGCAACTAATGAAAAACTGTTTTTT
.	TRBJ2-1	13	.	TRBV6-5	CATRQGGSYEQFF	TGTGCCACCAGACAGGGAGGGTCGTATGAGCAGTTCTTC
.	TRBJ1-1	13	.	TRBV12-3/TRBV12-4	CASSLLGRTEAFF	TGTGCCAGCAGTTTATTAGGGAGAACTGAAGCTTTCTTT
TRBD2	TRBJ2-3	14	.	TRBV5-6	CASSPRESTDTQYF	TGTGCCAGCAGCCCGCGGGAGAGCACAGATACGCAGTATTTT
.	TRBJ1-1	18	.	TRBV11-2	CASSLDQWARTKNTEAFF	TGTGCCAGCAGCTTAGATCAATGGGCCAGGACGAAGAACACTGAAGCTTTCTTT
TRBD2	TRBJ2-1	13	.	TRBV29-1	CSGGLGLIYEQFF	TGCAGCGGAGGACTAGGTCTCATCTATGAGCAGTTCTTC
.	TRBJ2-1	15	.	TRBV7-3	CASSSKGFPYNEQFF	TGTGCCAGCAGCTCCAAGGGGTTCCCATACAATGAGCAGTTCTTC
.	TRBJ1-4	12	once	TRBV10-3	CAISELHEKLFF	TGTGCCATCAGTGAGTTACATGAAAAACTGTTTTTT
.	TRBJ2-3	14	.	TRBV10-1	CASSVAGNTDTQYF	TGCGCCAGCAGTGTGGCGGGAAACACAGATACGCAGTATTTT
.	TRBJ1-1	14	.	TRBV15	CATSQKGENTEAFF	TGTGCCACCAGTCAAAAGGGCGAGAACACTGAAGCTTTCTTT
.	TRBJ1-3	13	.	TRBV5-1	CASSLGQGNTIYF	TGCGCCAGCAGCTTGGGGCAAGGAAACACCATATATTTT
.	TRBJ2-5	11	few	TRBV11-2	CASSFGETQYF	TGTGCCAGCAGCTTCGGCGAGACCCAGTACTTC
TRBD2	TRBJ2-1	16	.	TRBV3-1/TRBV3-2	CASSPFLSGSTNEQFF	TGTGCCAGCAGCCCCTTTTTGAGCGGGAGTACTAATGAGCAGTTCTTC
TRBD1	TRBJ1-1	15	few	TRBV25-1	CASSAPGGAYTEAFF	TGTGCCAGCAGCGCCCCAGGGGGCGCATACACTGAAGCTTTCTTT
TRBD1	TRBJ1-4	15	.	TRBV6-1	CASSDSGQGREKLFF	TGTGCCAGCAGTGATTCAGGACAGGGGCGGGAAAAACTGTTTTTT
TRBD2	TRBJ2-7	16	few	TRBV12-5	CASGLRLATETYEQYF	TGTGCTAGTGGTTTGAGACTAGCTACGGAAACCTACGAGCAGTACTTC
.	TRBJ1-2	14	.	TRBV30	CAWSVQGGSYGYTF	TGTGCCTGGAGTGTACAGGGAGGAAGCTATGGCTACACCTTC
TRBD1	TRBJ1-1	16	.	TRBV28	CASSPSGTGFNTEAFF	TGTGCCAGCAGTCCTAGTGGGACAGGTTTTAACACTGAAGCTTTCTTT
.	TRBJ1-3	16	.	TRBV11-2	CASSTLGTVAGNTIYF	TGTGCCAGCAGCACCCTCGGGACGGTTGCTGGAAACACCATATATTTT
.	TRBJ1-2	14	.	TRBV15	CATSQDSPLHGYTF	TGTGCCACCAGCCAGGACAGTCCTCTCCATGGCTACACCTTC